This TCR beta chain originates from a study of cytomegalovirus exposure and HLA in healthy donors. Findings and limits, study-wide: There were approximately 150 TCR beta chains listed as cytomegalovirus-associated.

Note on this clone: Its specificity is unknown.

PCR was performed using 60 Vbeta and 13 Jbeta primers. TCRdb's copy holds only in-frame clones and misses some; the assay was immunoSEQ multiplex PCR. The table includes 110,000 to 150,000 clones, 70% detected once. The sample taken for sequencing was PBMCs. The sequence was obtained from a young woman in good health and CMV-seronegative.

CDR3 sequence (DNA): TGTGCCTGGGGCGGGAGAGGAGGCTATGGCTACACCTTC. This translates into CAWGGRGGYGYTF. The gene calls are TRBV30 and TRBJ1-2, with D unresolved. The V end lost 5 bases, the J end lost 4 bases, and 14 bases lay between the germline ends. Germline loops: CDR1 GTSNPN, CDR2 SVGIG (reference sequence). This CDR3 is 13 amino acids long.